The sequence of this T cell receptor beta chain was determined in a study of T cell responses to AZD1222 COVID-19 vaccine. With V trimmed by 3 bases and J by 10 bases, 9 bases remained unmatched. The CDR3 length is 14 residues. Germline loops: CDR1 SGHTA, CDR2 FQGTGA. Note on this clone: The antigen is not known.

Study-wide results and limits: Among the donors, most were white British and more were female, and clonal diversity was possibly underestimated.

Data came from immunoSEQ multiplex PCR; TCRdb stores just in-frame clones and leaves some out. The sample has about 70,000 clones; around 85% are singletons. The receptor was derived from an adult in good health. Sequences were derived from peripheral blood, sampled on day 0 of AZD1222 vaccination. The chain combines TRBV7-3 with TRBJ2-1; 7 positions agree with TRBD2. The CDR3 DNA reads TGTGCCAGCAGCTTCCTAGCGGAGAGGGGCGAGCAGTTCTTC. It translates to CASSFLAERGEQFF.